This entry concerns a single T cell receptor (beta chain). Time point denoted: newly diagnosed, previously untreated cHL patient sample. After thawing, PBMCs were subjected to magnetic negative selection to isolate CD8+ T cells. The V gene end was trimmed by 3 bases and the J gene end by 7 bases; junction bases not matched to a gene: 6. Germline loops: CDR1 SEHNR, CDR2 FQNEAQ (reference sequence). The CDR3 runs 14 residues. This entry belongs to a study of PD-1 blockade in classical Hodgkin lymphoma. Assay used: immunoSEQ multiplex PCR; TCRdb lists only in-frame clones, some missing. The data hold about 5,200 clones, with around 87% observed a single time.

The V and J genes are TRBV7-9 and TRBJ2-1; 7 nucleotides align to TRBD1. The source of this sequence is a human donor with classical Hodgkin lymphoma. The sequencing input was CD8+ T cells from blood. CDR3 sequence reads: CASSFGQANNEQFF. The CDR3 DNA reads TGTGCCAGCAGCTTTGGACAGGCGAATAATGAGCAGTTCTTC.